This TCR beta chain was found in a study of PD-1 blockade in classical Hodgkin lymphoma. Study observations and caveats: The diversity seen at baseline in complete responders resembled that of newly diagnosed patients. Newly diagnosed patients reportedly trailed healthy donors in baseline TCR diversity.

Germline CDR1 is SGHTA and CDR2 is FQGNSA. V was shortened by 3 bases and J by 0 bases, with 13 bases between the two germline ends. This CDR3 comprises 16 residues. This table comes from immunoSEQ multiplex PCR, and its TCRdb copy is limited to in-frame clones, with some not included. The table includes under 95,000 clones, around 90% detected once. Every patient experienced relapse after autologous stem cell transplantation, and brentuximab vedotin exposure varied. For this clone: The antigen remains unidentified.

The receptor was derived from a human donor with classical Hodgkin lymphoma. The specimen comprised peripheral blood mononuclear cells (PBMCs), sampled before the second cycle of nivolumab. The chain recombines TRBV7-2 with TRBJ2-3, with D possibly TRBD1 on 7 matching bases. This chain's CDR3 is CASSLAGTVSTDTQYF. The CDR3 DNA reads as TGTGCCAGCAGCTTGGCGGGGACAGTTAGCACAGATACGCAGTATTTT.